A single sample is the source of the 3 T cell receptor beta chains below, sequenced in a study of blood T cell repertoires in COVID-19. Using immunoSEQ multiplex PCR, the repertoire was profiled, and TCRdb retains in-frame clones only, with some absent. The sample contains 300,000 to 450,000 clones, approximately 87% of which appear only once. The sample comprised peripheral blood. Receptor source: a woman under 40 with COVID-19, enrolled during active disease.

This chain connects TRBV5-4 to TRBJ2-1; 7 bases agree with TRBD2. Germline trimming cut 4 bases from V and 7 bases from J; bases unmatched to any gene: 11. CDR1 and CDR2 (germline): SGHNT, YYREEE (reference sequence). The CDR3 contains 15 residues. CDR3 DNA sequence: TGTGCCAGCAGCGCTAGCGGCAAGCTGGGGAATGAGCAGTTCTTC. Translation: CASSASGKLGNEQFF.

The chain employs TRBV10-3 and TRBJ2-5, with 7 positions matching TRBD1. Germline trimming cut 10 bases from V and 7 bases from J; bases unmatched to any gene: 6. This CDR3 is built from 11 residues. The germline V gene encodes CDR1 ENHRY and CDR2 SYGVKD. CDR3 nucleotides: TGTGCCACCGGGACAGAAGCGACCCAGTACTTC. Residues: CATGTEATQYF.

The J gene is TRBJ1-2, the V gene TRBV27; D gene unclear. Germline assignment: CDR1 MNHEY and CDR2 SMNVEV (reference sequence). The V end lost 5 bases, the J end lost 4 bases, and 14 bases lay between the germline ends. This CDR3 is built from 14 residues. This CDR3 reads CASSLTPGGYGYTF. CDR3 coding DNA: TGTGCCAGCAGTCTCACGCCCGGCGGCTATGGCTACACCTTC.